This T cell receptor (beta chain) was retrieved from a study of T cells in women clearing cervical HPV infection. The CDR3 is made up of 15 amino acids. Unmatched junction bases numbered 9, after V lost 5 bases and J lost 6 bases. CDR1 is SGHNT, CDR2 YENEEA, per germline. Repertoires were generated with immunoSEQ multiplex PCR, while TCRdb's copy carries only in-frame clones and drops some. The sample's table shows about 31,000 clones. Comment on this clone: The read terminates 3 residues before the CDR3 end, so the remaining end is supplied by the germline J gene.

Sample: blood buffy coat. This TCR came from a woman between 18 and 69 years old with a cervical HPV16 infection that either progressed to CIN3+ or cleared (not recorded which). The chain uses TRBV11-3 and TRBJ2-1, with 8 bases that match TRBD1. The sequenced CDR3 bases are TGTGCCAGCAGCCAAGGACAGGGAAGGAGCAATGAG. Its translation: CASSQGQGRSNE. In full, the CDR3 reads CASSQGQGRSNEQFF.